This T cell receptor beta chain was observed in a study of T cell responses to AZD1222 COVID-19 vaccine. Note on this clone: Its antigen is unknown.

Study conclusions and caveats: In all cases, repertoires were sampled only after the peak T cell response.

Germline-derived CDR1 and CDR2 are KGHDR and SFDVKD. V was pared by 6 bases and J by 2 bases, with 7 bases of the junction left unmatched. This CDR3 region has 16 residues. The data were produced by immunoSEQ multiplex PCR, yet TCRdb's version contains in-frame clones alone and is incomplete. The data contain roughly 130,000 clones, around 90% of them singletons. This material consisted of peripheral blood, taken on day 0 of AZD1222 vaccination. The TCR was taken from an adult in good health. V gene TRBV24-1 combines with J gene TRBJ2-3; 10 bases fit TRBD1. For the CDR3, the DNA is TGTGCCACCAGTTTACCGGGACAGGGGACCACAGATACGCAGTATTTT. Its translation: CATSLPGQGTTDTQYF.